This T cell receptor beta chain was identified during a study of blood T cell repertoires in COVID-19. Whole-study context: Researchers got acute and convalescent COVID-19 samples from the United States, Italy and Spain. PBMCs, B-cell-depleted T cells, or T cells were the source of the cDNA or gDNA that made up the material.

This CDR3 region has 18 residues. The V gene's germline CDR1 is GTSNPN and CDR2 SVGIG (reference sequence). V trimming: 2 bases; J trimming: 2 bases; junction bases outside the gene matches: 12. Authors' data handling: Amplification of reference gene primers was used by the study to estimate nucleated cell counts. TCRdb keeps only in-frame clones here, not all; method: immunoSEQ multiplex PCR. V, J and clone size are taken as reported in that table, and D and trimming were inferred from the DNA itself. The sample yields 120,000 to 150,000 clones, approximately 86% seen once. The J gene is TRBJ1-4, the V gene TRBV30, with 9 bases that match TRBD1. Sequencing used peripheral blood. The TCR comes from a woman in her forties or fifties with acute or convalescent COVID-19. In DNA form, the CDR3 reads TGTGCCTGGAGTCCTTCACTCACCGGACAGGGGACTAATGAAAAACTGTTTTTT. Protein product: CAWSPSLTGQGTNEKLFF.